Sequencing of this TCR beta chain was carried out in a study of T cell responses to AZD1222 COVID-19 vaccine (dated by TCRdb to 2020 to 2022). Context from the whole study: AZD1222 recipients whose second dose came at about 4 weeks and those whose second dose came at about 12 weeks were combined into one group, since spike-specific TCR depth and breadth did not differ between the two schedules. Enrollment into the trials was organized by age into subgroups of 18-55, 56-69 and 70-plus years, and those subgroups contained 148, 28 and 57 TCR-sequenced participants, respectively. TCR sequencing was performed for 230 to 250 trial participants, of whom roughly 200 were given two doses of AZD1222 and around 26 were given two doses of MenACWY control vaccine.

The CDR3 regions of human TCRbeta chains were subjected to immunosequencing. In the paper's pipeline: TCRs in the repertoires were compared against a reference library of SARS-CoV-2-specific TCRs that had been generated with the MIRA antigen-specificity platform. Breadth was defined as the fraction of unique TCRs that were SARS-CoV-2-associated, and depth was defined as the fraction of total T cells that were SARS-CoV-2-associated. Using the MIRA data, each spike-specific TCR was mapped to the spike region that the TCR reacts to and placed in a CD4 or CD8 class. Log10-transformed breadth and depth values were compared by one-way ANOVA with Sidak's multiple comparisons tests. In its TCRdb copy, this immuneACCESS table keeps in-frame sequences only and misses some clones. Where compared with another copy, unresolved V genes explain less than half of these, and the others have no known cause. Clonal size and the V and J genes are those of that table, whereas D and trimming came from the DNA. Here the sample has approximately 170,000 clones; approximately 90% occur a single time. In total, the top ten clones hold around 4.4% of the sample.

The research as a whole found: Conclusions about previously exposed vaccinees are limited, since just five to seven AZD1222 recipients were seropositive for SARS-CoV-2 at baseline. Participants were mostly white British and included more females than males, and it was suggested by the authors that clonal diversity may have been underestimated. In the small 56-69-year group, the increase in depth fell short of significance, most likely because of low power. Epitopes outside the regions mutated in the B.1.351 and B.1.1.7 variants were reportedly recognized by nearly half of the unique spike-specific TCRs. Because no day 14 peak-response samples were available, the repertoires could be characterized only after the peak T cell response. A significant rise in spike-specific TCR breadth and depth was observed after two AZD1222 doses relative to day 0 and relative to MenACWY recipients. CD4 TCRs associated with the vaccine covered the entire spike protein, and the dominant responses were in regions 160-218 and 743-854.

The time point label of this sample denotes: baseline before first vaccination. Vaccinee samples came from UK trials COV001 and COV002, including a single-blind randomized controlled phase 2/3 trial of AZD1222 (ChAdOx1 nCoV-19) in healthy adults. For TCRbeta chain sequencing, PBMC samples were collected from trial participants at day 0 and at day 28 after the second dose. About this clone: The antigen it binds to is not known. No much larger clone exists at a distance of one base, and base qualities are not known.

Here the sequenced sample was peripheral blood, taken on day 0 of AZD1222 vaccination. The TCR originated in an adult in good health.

The DNA sequence follows: TGTGCCAGCAAAAGGGGGGATTCTGGAAACACCATATATTTT. Its product reads: CASKRGDSGNTIYF. The sequence links TRBV6-6 to TRBJ1-3; tentative D gene TRBD1, with 6 bases matching. Trimming removed 7 bases from V and 1 base from J, leaving 11 bases between the germline ends. From the cysteine through the phenylalanine, the CDR3 covers 14 amino acids. Only the CDR3 DNA stays, 42 bases, in frame from base 1. CDR1 and CDR2, looked up from the germline V gene (reference sequence), are MNHNY and SVGAGI.